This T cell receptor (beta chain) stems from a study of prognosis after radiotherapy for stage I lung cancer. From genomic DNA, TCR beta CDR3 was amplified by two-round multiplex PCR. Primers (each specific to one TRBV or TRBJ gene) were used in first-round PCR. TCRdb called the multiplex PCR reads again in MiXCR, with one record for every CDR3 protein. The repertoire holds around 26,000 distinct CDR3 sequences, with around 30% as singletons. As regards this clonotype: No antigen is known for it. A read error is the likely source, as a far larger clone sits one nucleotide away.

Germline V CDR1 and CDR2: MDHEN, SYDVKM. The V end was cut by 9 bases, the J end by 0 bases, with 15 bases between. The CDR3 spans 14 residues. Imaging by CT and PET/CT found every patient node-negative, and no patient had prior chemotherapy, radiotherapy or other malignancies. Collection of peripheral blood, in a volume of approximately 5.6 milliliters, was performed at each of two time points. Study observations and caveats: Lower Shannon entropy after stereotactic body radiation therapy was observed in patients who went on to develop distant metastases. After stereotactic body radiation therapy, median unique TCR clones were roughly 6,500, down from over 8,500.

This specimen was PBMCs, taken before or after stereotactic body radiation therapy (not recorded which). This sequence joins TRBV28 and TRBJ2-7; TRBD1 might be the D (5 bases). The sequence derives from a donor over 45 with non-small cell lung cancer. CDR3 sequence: CASSKDRNSYEQYV. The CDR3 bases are TGTGCCAGTAGTAAAGACAGAAACTCCTACGAGCAGTACGTC.